The 5 T cell receptor beta chains below come from one sample, sequenced in a study of metastatic and nonmetastatic thyroid tumors. With MiXCR, TCRdb reprocessed the PCR reads. The data hold 50,000 to 70,000 clones, with under 5% observed a single time. No treatment had been given to any patient before thyroid surgery. The specimen sequenced was blood. These receptors came from a female donor with papillary thyroid cancer or a benign thyroid nodule (not recorded which). Some clones in this sample may be carry-over from other donors' samples.

This clone was detected ten times or more. The V gene is TRBV20-1, the J gene TRBJ2-5, with D perhaps being TRBD1 or TRBD2 (5 bases each). This CDR3 spans 14 amino acids. Germline V gene sequence: CDR1 DFQATT, CDR2 SNEGSKA (reference sequence). Trimming stripped 3 bases from V and 4 bases from J, with 15 bases between. This CDR3 reads CSARSARGLETQYF. The CDR3 bases are TGCAGTGCTAGGTCCGCCCGGGGCTTAGAGACCCAGTACTTC.

A note on this clone: Its ends do not fully match the called genes, so a read error is possible. CDR3 sequence: CASSPRGESRF. The CDR3 DNA reads as TGTGCCAGCAGCCCACGGGGGGAATCTCGCTTT. V is TRBV11-3 and J is TRBJ1-1, with D tentatively TRBD1 (5 bases). This CDR3 has 11 residues. Per the germline V gene, CDR1 is SGHNT and CDR2 is YENEEA.

The CDR3 sequence is CATSARDRVSPLHF. CDR3 in DNA: TGTGCCACCAGTGCCCGGGACAGAGTTTCACCCCTCCACTTT. This chain uses TRBV24-1 with TRBJ1-6, with 7 bases matching TRBD1. CDR1 KGHDR and CDR2 SFDVKD come from the germline V gene. Losses at the gene ends were 5 bases for V and 9 bases for J; bases not matched to a gene: 6. CDR3 size: 14 residues.

This clone was recorded many times. The chain couples TRBV28 to TRBJ2-3; D uncertain. The CDR3 runs 12 residues. CDR1 is MDHEN and CDR2 is SYDVKM in the germline V gene. V lost 3 bases and J lost 2, with 3 bases in between. The CDR3 loop is CASSFTTDTQYF. CDR3 bases: TGTGCCAGCAGTTTCACCACAGATACGCAGTATTTT.

This clone was picked up many times. V usage is TRBV25-1 and J usage is TRBJ2-7; D uncertain. The CDR3 totals 15 residues. Germline loops: CDR1 MGHDK, CDR2 SYGVNS. V lost 1 base and J 0 bases, leaving 10 bases between the germline ends. CDR3 amino acids: CASSEFGYTSYEQYF. The CDR3 region has the DNA TGTGCCAGCAGTGAATTCGGATACACCTCCTACGAGCAGTACTTC.